This T cell receptor (beta chain) was captured by sequencing in a study of regulatory T cells in long-lasting Graves disease. Whole-study findings and limits: New patients shared approximately 970 public clonotypes, and persistent patients shared more, with approximately 2,600. Persistent Graves' patients showed less TCR diversity than newly diagnosed ones.

Time point reported: persistent/refractory GD, antithyroid drugs over 5 years with positive TRAb. With RNA extracted from PBMCs as input, the TCR library was made. Approximately 9.9-milliliter peripheral blood samples went into EDTA tubes. According to the study, TCR beta libraries were built with iRepertoire HTBI primers and CDR3-region Arm-PCR. Using its own MiXCR run on the multiplex PCR reads, TCRdb lists one record per CDR3 protein. The sample yields hundreds of thousands of distinct CDR3 sequences, less than 25% seen once. The CDR3 runs 14 residues. Germline V CDR1 and CDR2: GTSNPN, SVGIG (reference sequence). With 1 base removed from V and 3 bases from J, the gap between germline ends came to 12 bases. About this clonotype itself: Its target is unknown.

This chain links TRBV30 with TRBJ1-1; no reliable D call. The TCR comes from a female donor with Graves disease. Sequencing used peripheral blood mononuclear cells (PBMCs), obtained when the disease was refractory, from a patient treated with antithyroid drugs. The DNA for the CDR3 is TGTGCCTGGAGTGCGACACCCAGCGACACTGAAGCTTTCTTT. Amino acids: CAWSATPSDTEAFF.